The clone carrying this T cell receptor (beta chain) was recorded many times. These data belong to a study of CD8+CD57+ T cells in acquired aplastic anemia. Overall study: Sorted CD4+ and CD8+ cells yielded around 3.2 ug of DNA on average.

The CDR3 is made up of 14 amino acids. V lost 4 bases and J 3 bases, leaving 7 bases between the germline ends. Germline assignment: CDR1 SNHLY and CDR2 FYNNEI. Only patients with CD8+CD57+ cell expansion on flow cytometry were chosen for sequencing. According to the study, genomic DNA was the template for TCR beta VDJ and CDR3 profiling. TCRdb re-derived calls from the reads in MiXCR, one entry per CDR3 protein. The sample lists approximately 470,000 distinct CDR3 sequences, under 40% occurring once. This clonotype originated in a human donor with aplastic anemia. What was sequenced was sorted CD4+, CD8+, or CD8+CD57+ T cells (not recorded which) from PBMCs. The J gene is TRBJ2-6, the V gene TRBV2; D not resolved. The CDR3 is CASSGGFGANVLTF. DNA for the CDR3: TGTGCCAGCAGTGGAGGATTTGGGGCCAACGTCCTGACTTTC. Full variable domain (outside the CDR3, taken from reference TRBV2 and TRBJ2-6): EPEVTQTPSHQVTQMGQEVILRCVPISNHLYFYWYRQILGQKVEFLVSFYNNEISEKSEIFDDQFSVERPDGSNFTLKIRSTKLEDSAMYFCASSGGFGANVLTFGAGSRLTVL.